This is a list of T cell receptor beta chains from one sample in a study of blood T cell repertoires in COVID-19. Clones were read by immunoSEQ multiplex PCR, and TCRdb kept only the in-frame ones, dropping some. Found here are fewer than 300,000 clones, around 84% of them singletons; the top ten hold 9.5% to 13%. Sequencing used peripheral blood. These receptor sequences come from a man over 45 with COVID-19, enrolled during active disease. CDR3s include the opening cysteine and the closing phenylalanine or tryptophan. The order of the fields is clone size, J gene, D gene, V gene, CDR3 protein, CDR3 DNA. D genes are given only for firm matches. Where a row states a size, it is once, few, many or the class of an expanded clone; other rows omit it.

clone_size: -
j_call: TRBJ2-5
d_call: -
v_call: TRBV13
cdr3_aa: CASSEGTDQETQYF
cdr3_nt: TGTGCCAGCAGCGAAGGGACTGACCAAGAGACCCAGTACTTC

clone_size: -
j_call: TRBJ2-7
d_call: TRBD2
v_call: TRBV11-2
cdr3_aa: CASSPSPGLAGDEQYF
cdr3_nt: TGTGCCAGCAGCCCCTCACCAGGGCTAGCGGGAGACGAGCAGTACTTC

clone_size: -
j_call: TRBJ2-7
d_call: -
v_call: TRBV10-3
cdr3_aa: CAISESRAPAYEQYF
cdr3_nt: TGTGCCATCAGTGAGTCGAGAGCTCCCGCCTACGAGCAGTACTTC

clone_size: -
j_call: TRBJ2-5
d_call: TRBD2
v_call: TRBV7-9
cdr3_aa: CASSLYLGTSGQETQYF
cdr3_nt: TGTGCCAGCAGCTTATACCTCGGGACTAGCGGTCAAGAGACCCAGTACTTC

clone_size: -
j_call: TRBJ2-3
d_call: -
v_call: TRBV15
cdr3_aa: CATSTRLGESDTQYF
cdr3_nt: TGTGCCACCAGCACCCGCCTTGGGGAGTCAGATACGCAGTATTTT

clone_size: once
j_call: TRBJ1-4
d_call: -
v_call: TRBV19
cdr3_aa: CASRGDTGLTNEKLFF
cdr3_nt: TGTGCCAGTAGAGGGGACACCGGATTAACTAATGAAAAACTGTTTTTT

clone_size: -
j_call: TRBJ1-2
d_call: TRBD1
v_call: TRBV24-1
cdr3_aa: CATSAGTAYGYTF
cdr3_nt: TGTGCCACCAGCGCCGGGACAGCTTATGGCTACACCTTC

clone_size: -
j_call: TRBJ2-1
d_call: TRBD2
v_call: TRBV9
cdr3_aa: CASSVAITVPGLAGAEYNEQFF
cdr3_nt: TGTGCCAGCAGCGTAGCTATTACCGTCCCGGGACTAGCGGGGGCCGAGTACAATGAGCAGTTCTTC

clone_size: few
j_call: TRBJ1-4
d_call: TRBD1
v_call: TRBV30
cdr3_aa: CAWTVKGAANEKLFF
cdr3_nt: TGTGCCTGGACCGTGAAGGGGGCGGCTAATGAAAAACTGTTTTTT

clone_size: -
j_call: TRBJ1-4
d_call: TRBD1
v_call: TRBV7-9
cdr3_aa: CASSSSGGGEKLFF
cdr3_nt: TGTGCCAGCAGCTCATCAGGGGGCGGTGAAAAACTGTTTTTT

clone_size: -
j_call: TRBJ2-4
d_call: TRBD1
v_call: TRBV5-8
cdr3_aa: CASSWTGPANIQYF
cdr3_nt: TGTGCCAGCAGCTGGACAGGGCCCGCGAACATTCAGTACTTC

clone_size: -
j_call: TRBJ2-3
d_call: TRBD1
v_call: TRBV5-1
cdr3_aa: CASSSDRVGTDTQYF
cdr3_nt: TGCGCCAGCAGCTCAGACAGGGTTGGGACAGATACGCAGTATTTT

clone_size: -
j_call: TRBJ2-3
d_call: -
v_call: TRBV18
cdr3_aa: CASSERVASTDTQYF
cdr3_nt: TGTGCCAGCTCAGAGCGGGTAGCTAGCACAGATACGCAGTATTTT

clone_size: -
j_call: TRBJ2-3
d_call: TRBD2
v_call: TRBV13
cdr3_aa: CASSSQGLAGGYSTDTQYF
cdr3_nt: TGTGCCAGCAGCTCCCAAGGACTAGCGGGGGGATACAGCACAGATACGCAGTATTTT

clone_size: -
j_call: TRBJ1-2
d_call: TRBD1
v_call: TRBV5-1
cdr3_aa: CASRQGQEPYGYTF
cdr3_nt: TGCGCCAGCAGGCAGGGACAGGAGCCCTATGGCTACACCTTC

clone_size: -
j_call: TRBJ2-3
d_call: TRBD2
v_call: TRBV9
cdr3_aa: CASRGSSGFGDTQYF
cdr3_nt: TGTGCCAGCCGGGGGTCTAGCGGGTTCGGAGATACGCAGTATTTT

clone_size: -
j_call: TRBJ2-6
d_call: -
v_call: TRBV10-2
cdr3_aa: CASVQGSGANVLTF
cdr3_nt: TGCGCCAGCGTCCAGGGCTCTGGGGCCAACGTCCTGACTTTC

clone_size: -
j_call: TRBJ1-1
d_call: -
v_call: TRBV3-1/TRBV3-2
cdr3_aa: CASSQNLGGAEAFF
cdr3_nt: TGTGCCAGCAGCCAGAACCTTGGGGGGGCTGAAGCTTTCTTT

clone_size: -
j_call: TRBJ2-7
d_call: -
v_call: TRBV5-5
cdr3_aa: CASSLGAGGSSSEQYF
cdr3_nt: TGTGCCAGCAGCTTGGGGGCCGGAGGGTCCAGCTCCGAGCAGTACTTC

clone_size: -
j_call: TRBJ1-2
d_call: TRBD1
v_call: TRBV6-5
cdr3_aa: CASSYSLLGQGNGYTF
cdr3_nt: TGTGCCAGCAGTTACTCCTTACTGGGACAGGGAAATGGCTACACCTTC

clone_size: -
j_call: TRBJ2-7
d_call: -
v_call: TRBV10-3
cdr3_aa: CAISDLGGTYEQYF
cdr3_nt: TGTGCCATCAGTGACTTAGGCGGAACCTACGAGCAGTACTTC

clone_size: few
j_call: TRBJ1-2
d_call: TRBD1
v_call: TRBV6-5
cdr3_aa: CASSYLQGGYYGYTF
cdr3_nt: TGTGCCAGCAGTTACTTACAGGGGGGTTACTATGGCTACACCTTC

clone_size: -
j_call: TRBJ2-1
d_call: -
v_call: TRBV7-3
cdr3_aa: CASSPLVRDNSYNEQFF
cdr3_nt: TGTGCCAGCAGTCCGCTCGTGAGGGACAACTCCTACAATGAGCAGTTCTTC

clone_size: -
j_call: TRBJ2-3
d_call: TRBD2
v_call: TRBV3-1/TRBV3-2
cdr3_aa: CASSQLAGGQTDTQYF
cdr3_nt: TGTGCCAGCAGCCAACTAGCGGGGGGGCAAACAGATACGCAGTATTTT

clone_size: -
j_call: TRBJ2-1
d_call: TRBD1
v_call: TRBV13
cdr3_aa: CASSLRQGSYNEQFF
cdr3_nt: TGTGCCAGCAGCTTGAGACAGGGATCCTACAATGAGCAGTTCTTC

clone_size: -
j_call: TRBJ2-1
d_call: TRBD2
v_call: TRBV7-6
cdr3_aa: CASSSQPGTSGRAEQFF
cdr3_nt: TGTGCCAGCAGCTCTCAACCAGGGACTAGCGGGAGGGCCGAGCAGTTCTTC

clone_size: few
j_call: TRBJ1-4
d_call: TRBD1
v_call: TRBV18
cdr3_aa: CASSPVTGEEKLFF
cdr3_nt: TGTGCCAGCTCACCAGTGACAGGGGAGGAAAAACTGTTTTTT

clone_size: -
j_call: TRBJ2-1
d_call: -
v_call: TRBV9
cdr3_aa: CASSVYDNEQFF
cdr3_nt: TGTGCCAGCAGCGTCTACGACAATGAGCAGTTCTTC

clone_size: few
j_call: TRBJ1-2
d_call: TRBD1
v_call: TRBV24-1
cdr3_aa: CATSPRDRGNYGYTF
cdr3_nt: TGTGCCACCAGCCCGCGGGACAGGGGTAACTATGGCTACACCTTC

clone_size: -
j_call: TRBJ1-2
d_call: TRBD1
v_call: TRBV6-5
cdr3_aa: CASSSWTGAYYGYTF
cdr3_nt: TGTGCCAGCAGTTCCTGGACAGGGGCTTACTATGGCTACACCTTC